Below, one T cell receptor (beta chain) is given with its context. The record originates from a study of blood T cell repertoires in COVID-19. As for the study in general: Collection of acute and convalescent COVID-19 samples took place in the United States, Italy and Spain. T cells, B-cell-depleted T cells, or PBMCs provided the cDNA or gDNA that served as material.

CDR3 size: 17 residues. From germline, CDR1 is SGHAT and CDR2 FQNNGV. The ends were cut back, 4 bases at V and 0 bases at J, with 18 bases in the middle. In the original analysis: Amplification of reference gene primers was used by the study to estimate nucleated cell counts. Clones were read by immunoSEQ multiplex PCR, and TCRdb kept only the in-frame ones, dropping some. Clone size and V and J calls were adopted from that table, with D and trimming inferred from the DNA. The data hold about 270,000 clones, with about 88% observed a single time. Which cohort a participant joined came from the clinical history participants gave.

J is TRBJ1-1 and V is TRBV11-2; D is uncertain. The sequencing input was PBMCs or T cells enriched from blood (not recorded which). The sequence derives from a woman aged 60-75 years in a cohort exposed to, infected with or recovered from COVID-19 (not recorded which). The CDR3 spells CASSSAGIRALNTEAFF. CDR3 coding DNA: TGTGCCAGCAGCTCGGCCGGGATCCGAGCCTTGAACACTGAAGCTTTCTTT.